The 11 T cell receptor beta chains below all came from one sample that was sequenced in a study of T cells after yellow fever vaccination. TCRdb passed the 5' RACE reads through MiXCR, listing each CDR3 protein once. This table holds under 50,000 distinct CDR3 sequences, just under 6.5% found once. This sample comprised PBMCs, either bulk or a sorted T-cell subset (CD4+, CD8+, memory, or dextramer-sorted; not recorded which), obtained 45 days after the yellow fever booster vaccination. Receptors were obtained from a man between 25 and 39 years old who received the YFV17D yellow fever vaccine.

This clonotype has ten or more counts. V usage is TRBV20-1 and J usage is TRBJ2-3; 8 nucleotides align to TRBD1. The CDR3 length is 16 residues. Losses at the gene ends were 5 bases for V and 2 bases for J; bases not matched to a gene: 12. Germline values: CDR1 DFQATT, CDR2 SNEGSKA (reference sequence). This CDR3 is CSALTPGQDITDTQYF. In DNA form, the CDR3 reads TGCAGTGCTCTAACACCGGGACAGGATATCACAGATACGCAGTATTTT.

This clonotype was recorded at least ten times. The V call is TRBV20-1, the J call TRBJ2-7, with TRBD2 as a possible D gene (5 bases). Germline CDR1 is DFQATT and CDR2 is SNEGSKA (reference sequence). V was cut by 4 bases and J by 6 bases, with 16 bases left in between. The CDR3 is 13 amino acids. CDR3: CSAIPPGSLEQYF. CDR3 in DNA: TGCAGTGCTATCCCACCGGGATCTCTCGAGCAGTACTTC.

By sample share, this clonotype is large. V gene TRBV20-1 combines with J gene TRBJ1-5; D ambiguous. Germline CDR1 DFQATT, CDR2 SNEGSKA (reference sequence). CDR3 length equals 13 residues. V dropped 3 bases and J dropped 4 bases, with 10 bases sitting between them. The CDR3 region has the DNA TGCAGTGCTAGTGAAGTTACTAATCAGCCCCAGCATTTT. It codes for CSASEVTNQPQHF.

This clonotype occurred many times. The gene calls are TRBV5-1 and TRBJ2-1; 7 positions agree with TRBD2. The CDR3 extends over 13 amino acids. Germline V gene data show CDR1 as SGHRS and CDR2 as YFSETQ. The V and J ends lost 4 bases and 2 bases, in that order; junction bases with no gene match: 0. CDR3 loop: CASSGLAYNEQFF. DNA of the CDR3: TGCGCCAGCAGCGGACTAGCCTACAATGAGCAGTTCTTC.

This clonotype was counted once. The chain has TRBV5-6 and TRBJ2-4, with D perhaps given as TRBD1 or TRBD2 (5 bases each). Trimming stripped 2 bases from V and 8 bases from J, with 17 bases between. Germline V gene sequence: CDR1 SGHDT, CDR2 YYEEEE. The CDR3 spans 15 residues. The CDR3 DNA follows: TGTGCCAGCAGCTTATTGGGACCCCTCAGAGACATTCAGTACTTC. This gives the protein CASSLLGPLRDIQYF.

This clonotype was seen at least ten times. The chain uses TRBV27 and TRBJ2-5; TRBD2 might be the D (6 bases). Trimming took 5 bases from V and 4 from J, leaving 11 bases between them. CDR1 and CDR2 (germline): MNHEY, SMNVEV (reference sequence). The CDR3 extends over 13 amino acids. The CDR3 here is CASSGRRGETQYF. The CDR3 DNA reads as TGTGCCAGCAGTGGGAGGCGAGGAGAGACCCAGTACTTC.

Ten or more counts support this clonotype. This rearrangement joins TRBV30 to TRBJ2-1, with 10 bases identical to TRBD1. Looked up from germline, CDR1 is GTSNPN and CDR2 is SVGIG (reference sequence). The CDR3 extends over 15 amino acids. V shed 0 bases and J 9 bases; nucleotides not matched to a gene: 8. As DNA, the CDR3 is TGTGCCTGGAGTGTTTCCCTGACAGGGGGCGTTGAGCAGTTCTTC. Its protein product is CAWSVSLTGGVEQFF.

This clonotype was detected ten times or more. The CDR3 nucleotides read TGTGCCAGCAGCCGACTAGCGGAGAACACCGGGGAGCTGTTTTTT. Encoded protein: CASSRLAENTGELFF. The chain links TRBV7-9 to TRBJ2-2, with TRBD2 matching over 9 bases. The J segment lost 1 base and the V segment lost 5 bases, leaving 2 bases of the junction unmatched. This CDR3 is built from 15 residues. Germline CDR1 is SEHNR and CDR2 is FQNEAQ (reference sequence).

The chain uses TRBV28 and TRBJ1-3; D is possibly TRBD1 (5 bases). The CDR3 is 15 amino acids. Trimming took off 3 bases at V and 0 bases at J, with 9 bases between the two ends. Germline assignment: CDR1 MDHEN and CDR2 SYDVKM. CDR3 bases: TGTGCCAGCAGTTTGGAGGGGATCTCTGGAAACACCATATATTTT. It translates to CASSLEGISGNTIYF.

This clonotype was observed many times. This CDR3 reads CASSQDFVGGTEAFF. CDR3 nucleotide sequence: TGTGCCAGCAGCCAAGATTTTGTCGGGGGCACTGAAGCTTTCTTT. This chain joins TRBV14 and TRBJ1-1; the D gene is possibly TRBD1 (5 bases). The CDR3 extends over 15 amino acids. Germline V gene lookup returns CDR1 SGHDN and CDR2 FVKESK. V was pared by 0 bases and J by 4 bases, with 12 bases between.

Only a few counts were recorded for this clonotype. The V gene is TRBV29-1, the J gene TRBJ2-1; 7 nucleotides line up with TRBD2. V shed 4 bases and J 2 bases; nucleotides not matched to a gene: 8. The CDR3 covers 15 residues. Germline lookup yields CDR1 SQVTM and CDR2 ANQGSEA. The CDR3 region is CSVGSGGGTYNEQFF. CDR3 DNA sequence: TGCAGCGTTGGGTCGGGAGGCGGGACCTACAATGAGCAGTTCTTC.